A single sample gave rise to the 20 T cell receptor beta chains below, sequenced in a study of T cell repertoires in cytomegalovirus infection. No antigen is known for these receptors. TCRdb passed the reads through MiXCR, listing each CDR3 protein once. Of under 850,000 distinct CDR3 sequences in the sample, 30% to 35% were seen once. Material: cultured PBMCs, obtained from culture after CMV antigen stimulation. The receptor source for this set is a human donor in good health (CMV status not recorded). Some clones in this sample may be carry-over from other donors' samples.

The chain uses TRBV7-8 and TRBJ1-1; no clear D gene. Between the trimmed V and J ends, which lost 2 bases and 6 bases, there was a span of 13 bases. CDR3 size: 14 residues. Germline V gene lookup returns CDR1 SGHVS and CDR2 FQNEAQ. In DNA form, the CDR3 reads TGTGCCAGCAGCTTATCGTCAGGTTACGCTGAAGCTTTCTTT. As protein: CASSLSSGYAEAFF.

There are a few counts of this clonotype. The chain couples TRBV12-3 or TRBV12-4 to TRBJ2-1, with D unresolved. Trimming took 6 bases from V and 0 from J, leaving 9 bases between them. The CDR3 is made up of 14 amino acids. CDR3 in DNA: TGTGCCAGCAGAGCTCAGAGCTCCTACAATGAGCAGTTCTTC. This encodes CASRAQSSYNEQFF.

Only a few counts were recorded for this clonotype. A much larger clone lies one base from this, so it may be a read error. The J gene is TRBJ2-3, the V gene TRBV7-2, with 7 bases that match TRBD2. CDR1 is SGHTA, CDR2 FQGNSA, per germline. With 1 base clipped from V and 10 bases from J, the junction kept 14 bases outside the gene matches. This CDR3 comprises 16 residues. DNA for the CDR3: TGTGCCAGCAGCTTAGGTTTTCCTAGCGGAGGGGATGCGCAGTATTTT. It is translated as CASSLGFPSGGDAQYF.

The chain carries TRBV10-3 and TRBJ1-6; 9 bases match TRBD1. Germline assignment: CDR1 ENHRY and CDR2 SYGVKD. Losses at the gene ends were 2 bases for V and 9 bases for J; bases not matched to a gene: 11. The CDR3 is 17 residues long. CDR3 in DNA: TGTGCCATCAGTGAGGGTTCAATCGACAGGGGGTTTTCACCCCTCCACTTT. Its translation: CAISEGSIDRGFSPLHF.

The chain has TRBV7-2 and TRBJ2-5; weak D call: TRBD2 (5 bases). In germline, CDR1 is SGHTA, CDR2 FQGNSA. Trimming left V 2 bases short and J 5 bases short, with 12 bases between. The CDR3 is 14 residues long. CDR3 coding DNA: TGTGCCAGCAGCTTACTGGGGTCGGGGGAGACCCAGTACTTC. Translating it yields CASSLLGSGETQYF. The variable domain in full, with the rest retrieved from reference TRBV7-2 and TRBJ2-5, is GAGVSQSPSNKVTEKGKDVELRCDPISGHTALYWYRQSLGQGLEFLIYFQGNSAPDKSGLPSDRFSAERTGGSVSTLTIQRTQQEDSAVYLCASSLLGSGETQYFGPGTRLLVL.

The chain couples TRBV6-6 to TRBJ2-5, with 9 bases aligning to TRBD1. This CDR3 has 15 amino acids. The V gene's germline CDR1 is MNHNY and CDR2 SVGAGI (reference sequence). V dropped 6 bases and J dropped 4; count of bases not matched to a gene: 9. In DNA form, the CDR3 reads TGTGCCAGCAGCCCTCGGCGACAGGGGGGAGAGACCCAGTACTTC. Translated, it gives CASSPRRQGGETQYF.

A few counts support this clonotype. The chain joins TRBV5-4 to TRBJ1-1, with TRBD1 matching 7 bases. Germline V gives CDR1 SGHNT, CDR2 YYREEE (reference sequence). This CDR3 has 16 amino acids. The trim removed 4 bases at V and 4 bases at J, leaving 13 bases unmatched. The CDR3 spells CASSRVDRDIVTEAFF. CDR3 DNA sequence: TGTGCCAGCAGCCGGGTAGACAGGGATATCGTCACTGAAGCTTTCTTT.

The rearrangement joins TRBV7-9 to TRBJ2-1; the match to TRBD1 covers 7 bases. J lost 9 bases, V lost 5 bases, and 13 bases had no gene match. This CDR3 has 15 amino acids. Per germline, CDR1 SEHNR and CDR2 FQNEAQ (reference sequence). CDR3 sequence: CASSQRRGHLGEQFF. The DNA of the CDR3 is TGTGCCAGCAGCCAACGTAGGGGGCATTTAGGTGAGCAGTTCTTC.

The rearrangement links TRBV28 to TRBJ2-2, with 9 bases identical to TRBD1. The CDR3 contains 15 residues. The junction had 6 bases not matched to a gene; V was cut back by 5 bases and J by 5 bases. CDR1 is MDHEN, CDR2 SYDVKM, per germline. In DNA, the CDR3 is TGTGCCAGCAGTCTCGACAGGGGGAAAACCGGGGAGCTGTTTTTT. This encodes CASSLDRGKTGELFF.

The chain recombines TRBV5-1 with TRBJ1-1; 7 nucleotides line up with TRBD1. V lost 4 bases to trimming and J lost 5 bases; unmatched junction nucleotides: 11. The germline V gene has CDR1 SGHRS and CDR2 YFSETQ. This CDR3 comprises 15 residues. CDR3 sequence (DNA): TGCGCCAGCAGCCCGACAGGGTCTCGAGAAACTGAAGCTTTCTTT. It is translated as CASSPTGSRETEAFF.

The chain employs TRBV29-1 and TRBJ2-1; D uncertain. Germline CDR1 is SQVTM and CDR2 is ANQGSEA. V dropped 5 bases and J dropped 6 bases, with 14 bases sitting between them. The CDR3 runs to 13 residues. CDR3 sequence reads: CSVQPQQGNEQFF. The CDR3 coding sequence is TGCAGCGTTCAGCCTCAGCAAGGCAATGAGCAGTTCTTC.

CDR3 loop: CASSSGLLSSYEQYF. The CDR3 DNA reads as TGTGCCAGCAGCTCGGGACTTCTGAGCTCCTACGAGCAGTACTTC. V gene TRBV7-8 combines with J gene TRBJ2-7, with TRBD2 as a possible D gene (6 bases). V was trimmed by 4 bases and J by 0 bases, leaving 13 bases between them. Germline-derived CDR1 and CDR2 are SGHVS and FQNEAQ. The CDR3 runs to 15 residues.

The table lists this clonotype with a few counts. V usage is TRBV19 and J usage is TRBJ2-4; D ambiguous. The germline V gene has CDR1 LNHDA and CDR2 SQIVND (reference sequence). The V gene lost 8 bases and the J gene lost 7 bases, with 12 bases spanning the gap. There are 12 residues in the CDR3. The CDR3 DNA sequence: TGTGCCAGTGGAATAGGGAAGAACATTCAGTACTTC. This encodes CASGIGKNIQYF.

Only a few counts were recorded for this clonotype. The chain carries TRBV10-2 and TRBJ1-2; 7 positions match TRBD1. The CDR3 covers 14 residues. Germline V gene sequence: CDR1 WSHSY, CDR2 SAAADI. Losses at the gene ends were 0 bases for V and 2 bases for J; bases not matched to a gene: 0. The CDR3 DNA follows: TGCGCCAGCAGTGAGTCGGGACAGAACTATGGCTACACCTTC. Residues: CASSESGQNYGYTF.

This clonotype was detected a few times. The gene calls are TRBV2 and TRBJ2-7; TRBD1 aligns across 8 bases. Germline V gene data show CDR1 as SNHLY and CDR2 as FYNNEI. This CDR3 is 16 amino acids long. The V segment lost 8 bases and the J segment 4 bases; nucleotides outside the gene matches: 16. The CDR3 protein is CASGGQGAKVGYEQYF. CDR3 bases: TGTGCCAGCGGGGGGCAGGGGGCGAAGGTCGGTTACGAGCAGTACTTC.

This clonotype was observed a handful of times. The V and J genes are TRBV7-2 and TRBJ1-2; possible D gene TRBD1, 6 bases. The CDR3 runs 14 residues. Germline V gives CDR1 SGHTA, CDR2 FQGNSA. The V end lost 0 bases, the J end lost 7 bases, and 12 bases lay between the germline ends. In DNA form, the CDR3 reads TGTGCCAGCAGCTTAGCGGGGGGCTTGGGTGGCTACACCTTC. Its protein product is CASSLAGGLGGYTF. The full variable domain, its missing parts supplied by reference TRBV7-2 and TRBJ1-2, is GAGVSQSPSNKVTEKGKDVELRCDPISGHTALYWYRQSLGQGLEFLIYFQGNSAPDKSGLPSDRFSAERTGGSVSTLTIQRTQQEDSAVYLCASSLAGGLGGYTFGSGTRLTVV.

The V call is TRBV7-8, the J call TRBJ2-1; perhaps TRBD2 as D (7 bases). CDR3 length: 13 residues. V lost 11 bases, J lost 3 bases, and 14 bases lay in between. Per the germline V gene, CDR1 is SGHVS and CDR2 is FQNEAQ. Here the CDR3 DNA reads TGTGCCGGAGGGGGGGGGCTCTACAATGAGCAGTTCTTC. It translates to CAGGGGLYNEQFF. Full variable domain (remainder filled in from reference TRBV7-8 and TRBJ2-1): GAGVSQSPRYKVAKRGQDVALRCDPISGHVSLFWYQQALGQGPEFLTYFQNEAQLDKSGLPSDRFFAERPEGSVSTLKIQRTQQEDSAVYLCAGGGGLYNEQFFGPGTRLTVL.

The chain links TRBV6-8 to TRBJ2-7, with 9 bases that match TRBD2. Unmatched junction bases numbered 8, after V lost 5 bases and J lost 6 bases. The germline V gene has CDR1 MNHGY and CDR2 SAAAGT. The CDR3 sequence is 14 residues long. This CDR3 reads CASSEVGTSSEQYF. CDR3 nucleotides: TGTGCCAGCAGTGAAGTCGGGACTAGCAGCGAGCAGTACTTC.

This chain joins TRBV4-1 and TRBJ2-4; unclear D gene. Germline lookup yields CDR1 MGHRA and CDR2 YSYEKL. This CDR3 contains 14 residues. Between the trimmed V and J ends, which lost 2 bases and 0 bases, there was a span of 5 bases. The CDR3 DNA reads TGCGCCAGCAGCCAAAACATAGCCAAAAACATTCAGTACTTC. Translation: CASSQNIAKNIQYF.

The V call is TRBV12-3 or TRBV12-4, the J call TRBJ2-5, with 8 bases aligning to TRBD1. This CDR3 contains 15 residues. Losses at the gene ends were 0 bases for V and 4 bases for J; bases not matched to a gene: 4. Here the CDR3 DNA reads TGTGCCAGCAGTTTAGCTGCAGGGGGCAGAGAGACCCAGTACTTC. Translating gives CASSLAAGGRETQYF.